These 31 T cell receptor beta chains were all obtained from the same sample, sequenced in a study of blood T cell repertoires in COVID-19. The method was immunoSEQ multiplex PCR; TCRdb's version includes in-frame clones alone and lacks a portion of them. The table has almost 65,000 clones, 88% seen once. The sample comprised PBMCs or T cells enriched from blood (not recorded which). The receptors stem from a woman between 40 and 55 years old who had recovered from COVID-19.

V gene TRBV4-2 combines with J gene TRBJ1-2; 9 bases are shared with TRBD1. Per the germline V gene, CDR1 is LGHNA and CDR2 is YNFKEQ. This CDR3 is built from 16 residues. V lost 1 base, J lost 4 bases, and 7 bases stayed unmatched. The CDR3: CASSQGDRDRSYGYTF. In nucleotides, the CDR3 is TGTGCCAGCAGCCAAGGGGACAGGGATCGGAGCTATGGCTACACCTTC.

This chain joins TRBV5-1 and TRBJ1-5; a weak D match, TRBD1 (5 bases). V gave up 4 bases and J gave up 11 bases, with 19 bases separating them. The CDR3 has 14 amino acids. The germline V gene has CDR1 SGHRS and CDR2 YFSETQ. The chain's CDR3 is CASSPNPTEQTQHF. The DNA of the CDR3 is TGCGCCAGCAGCCCCAATCCGACAGAGCAGACCCAGCATTTT.

The chain recombines TRBV5-1 with TRBJ2-3; no reliable D call. Germline V gene sequence: CDR1 SGHRS, CDR2 YFSETQ. Trimming pared 5 bases from V and 2 bases from J, leaving 9 bases between. The length of the CDR3 is 13 residues. The CDR3 coding sequence is TGCGCCAGCAGATCAGGCCTCACAGATACGCAGTATTTT. Encoded protein: CASRSGLTDTQYF.

This clone was detected only once. The chain employs TRBV12-5 and TRBJ1-1; 11 nucleotides line up with TRBD1. Trimming at V came to 7 bases and at J to 6 bases, leaving 10 bases not matched to a gene. This CDR3 spans 15 amino acids. CDR1 is LGHNT and CDR2 is FRNRAP in the germline V gene. CDR3 loop: CASAMGQGDGAEAFF. CDR3 nucleotides: TGTGCTAGTGCCATGGGACAGGGGGACGGGGCTGAAGCTTTCTTT.

In this sample, this clone turned up a few times. CDR3 region: CASSQDLAGELFF. DNA for the CDR3: TGCGCCAGCAGCCAAGATCTAGCCGGGGAGCTGTTTTTT. This chain links TRBV4-1 with TRBJ2-2; the D is unclear. Germline assignment: CDR1 MGHRA and CDR2 YSYEKL. The CDR3 contains 13 residues. Between the trimmed V and J ends, which lost 0 bases and 6 bases, there was a span of 5 bases.

The rearrangement links TRBV5-1 to TRBJ2-5; the D gene is possibly TRBD2 (6 bases). Between the trimmed V and J ends, which lost 4 bases and 2 bases, there was a span of 12 bases. The CDR3 extends over 14 amino acids. Germline V gives CDR1 SGHRS, CDR2 YFSETQ. The CDR3 nucleotides read TGCGCCAGCAGCCCGGGGACTGTACAAGAGACCCAGTACTTC. Translating gives CASSPGTVQETQYF.

This clone has a single count. The chain links TRBV10-3 to TRBJ1-6; 11 bases agree with TRBD1. The CDR3 extends over 15 amino acids. From germline, CDR1 is ENHRY and CDR2 SYGVKD. J was trimmed by 9 bases and V by 7 bases; bases with no gene match: 8. The CDR3 DNA follows: TGTGCCATCAAGCCGGGACAGGGGGGTTTTTCACCCCTCCACTTT. This sequence encodes CAIKPGQGGFSPLHF.

The chain combines TRBV19 with TRBJ1-1; no reliable D call. CDR1 LNHDA and CDR2 SQIVND come from the germline V gene (reference sequence). Trimming pared 5 bases from V and 3 bases from J, leaving 13 bases between. This CDR3 comprises 14 residues. The CDR3 nucleotides read TGTGCCAGTAGTCGTATAATGGGAGACACTGAAGCTTTCTTT. Protein product: CASSRIMGDTEAFF.

The chain joins TRBV5-5 to TRBJ1-1, with 9 bases fitting TRBD1. Germline loops: CDR1 SGHKS, CDR2 YYEKEE (reference sequence). The trim removed 4 bases at V and 6 bases at J, leaving 4 bases unmatched. The CDR3 runs to 13 residues. CDR3 sequence (DNA): TGTGCCAGCAGCGGGACAGGGACCTCTGAAGCTTTCTTT. It translates to CASSGTGTSEAFF. Combining the CDR3 with reference TRBV5-5 and TRBJ1-1 gives the whole variable domain DAGVTQSPTHLIKTRGQQVTLRCSPISGHKSVSWYQQVLGQGPQFIFQYYEKEERGRGNFPDRFSARQFPNYSSELNVNALLLGDSALYLCASSGTGTSEAFFGQGTRLTVV.

This chain uses TRBV3-1 (or the pseudogene TRBV3-2) with TRBJ2-1; possibly TRBD2 for D (6 bases). CDR3 length equals 14 residues. Trimming stripped 5 bases from V and 0 bases from J, with 8 bases between. CDR1 is LGHDT, CDR2 YNNKEL, per germline (reference sequence). The CDR3 loop reads CASSSGGSYNEQFF. The CDR3 DNA sequence: TGTGCCAGCAGCTCCGGGGGCTCCTACAATGAGCAGTTCTTC.

V and J are TRBV11-2 and TRBJ1-5; 8 bases match TRBD1. V was clipped by 6 bases and J by 0 bases; unmatched bases: 7. The CDR3 is 16 amino acids. Germline CDR1 reads SGHAT; CDR2 reads FQNNGV. DNA of the CDR3: TGTGCCAGCAGACGGGACAGGTTTAATAGCAATCAGCCCCAGCATTTT. It translates to CASRRDRFNSNQPQHF.

The gene calls are TRBV5-4 and TRBJ2-5; D is perhaps TRBD2 (5 bases). The CDR3 covers 15 residues. Per the germline V gene, CDR1 is SGHNT and CDR2 is YYREEE (reference sequence). Trimming took off 1 base at V and 4 bases at J, with 14 bases between the two ends. The CDR3 region has the DNA TGTGCCAGCAGCTTGTCAGGACCAGGAGGAGAGACCCAGTACTTC. Protein sequence: CASSLSGPGGETQYF.

V is TRBV5-4 and J is TRBJ2-2, with a weak D call TRBD1 (5 bases). Trimming took 9 bases from V and 5 from J, leaving 17 bases between them. This CDR3 has 14 residues. Germline CDR1 is SGHNT and CDR2 is YYREEE (reference sequence). CDR3 sequence: CATFGFQGTGELFF. As DNA, the CDR3 is TGTGCCACCTTCGGGTTCCAGGGTACCGGGGAGCTGTTTTTT.

This clone was counted a single time. The genes are TRBV6-5 and TRBJ2-5; 9 nucleotides line up with TRBD1. This CDR3 contains 14 residues. Germline V CDR1 and CDR2: MNHEY, SVGAGI. The junction had 3 bases not matched to a gene; V was cut back by 2 bases and J by 5 bases. DNA for the CDR3: TGTGCCAGCAGTTACCAAGACAGGGGGGAGACCCAGTACTTC. Its translation: CASSYQDRGETQYF.

V is TRBV20-1 and J is TRBJ1-6, with 7 bases fitting TRBD1. CDR3 length equals 14 residues. CDR1 and CDR2 (germline): DFQATT, SNEGSKA (reference sequence). With 3 bases clipped from V and 10 bases from J, the junction kept 9 bases outside the gene matches. CDR3 DNA sequence: TGCAGTGCTAGTACAGGGGCCGGAGAATCACCCCTCCACTTT. Translated: CSASTGAGESPLHF.

This sequence joins TRBV29-1 and TRBJ1-3; D remains unclear. Trimming pared 6 bases from V and 0 bases from J, leaving 12 bases between. The CDR3 covers 14 residues. Germline lookup yields CDR1 SQVTM and CDR2 ANQGSEA. The CDR3 DNA reads as TGCAGCGTCGAGAGCAGGTTCTCTGGAAACACCATATATTTT. Translated: CSVESRFSGNTIYF.

The V gene is TRBV12-3 or TRBV12-4, the J gene TRBJ1-1; D ambiguous. With 3 bases removed from V and 8 bases from J, the gap between germline ends came to 7 bases. The CDR3 totals 11 residues. CDR3 coding DNA: TGTGCCAGCAGTTTCGGTCTCGAAGCTTTCTTT. Translated, it gives CASSFGLEAFF.

This clone was recorded once. This chain connects TRBV3-1 (or the pseudogene TRBV3-2) to TRBJ2-1; weak D call: TRBD2 (5 bases). The length of the CDR3 is 14 residues. The germline gives CDR1 LGHDT, CDR2 YNNKEL (reference sequence). Deletions cut 6 bases from V and 10 bases from J, with 19 bases between. CDR3 sequence (DNA): TGTGCCAGCAGTAGGACTGTGGTTAGAGGGGAGCAGTTCTTC. Translation: CASSRTVVRGEQFF.

Comment on this clone: A junction end diverges from the germline sequence, so it may reflect a read error. The chain uses TRBV29-1 and TRBJ2-7, with a weak D call TRBD1 (6 bases). Looked up from germline, CDR1 is SQVTM and CDR2 is ANQGSEA. This CDR3 contains 18 residues. The CDR3 coding sequence is TGCAGCGTCGAAGTTCCCCTCTATGACAGGCCGAGCTCCTACGAGCAGTACTTC. Its protein is CSVEVPLYDRPSSYEQYF.

This clone occurred a few times. The V call is TRBV6-5, the J call TRBJ1-5; D not certain. CDR1 and CDR2 from the germline V gene are MNHEY and SVGAGI. CDR3 length: 13 amino acids. Trimming took off 3 bases at V and 0 bases at J, with 3 bases between the two ends. CDR3 sequence reads: CASSYSSNQPQHF. The CDR3 DNA is TGTGCCAGCAGTTATAGTAGCAATCAGCCCCAGCATTTT.

This chain joins TRBV25-1 and TRBJ1-5; 7 nucleotides agree with TRBD1. Germline trimming cut 0 bases from V and 9 bases from J; bases unmatched to any gene: 5. CDR3 size: 14 residues. Germline assignment: CDR1 MGHDK and CDR2 SYGVNS. CDR3 sequence reads: CASSEYDRARPQHF. The CDR3 DNA reads TGTGCCAGCAGTGAATACGACAGGGCACGGCCCCAGCATTTT.

The rearrangement joins TRBV10-3 to TRBJ1-1; D ambiguous. CDR3 size: 14 residues. Germline V lookup: CDR1 ENHRY, CDR2 SYGVKD. V was shortened by 0 bases and J by 9 bases, with 14 bases between the two germline ends. As DNA, the CDR3 is TGTGCCATCAGTGAGTCGGTCGAACAAGACAAAGCTTTCTTT. As protein: CAISESVEQDKAFF.

The chain uses TRBV27 and TRBJ2-2, with TRBD2 matching 13 bases. The trim removed 5 bases at V and 1 base at J, leaving 4 bases unmatched. The CDR3 sequence is 17 residues long. Germline V gene lookup returns CDR1 MNHEY and CDR2 SMNVEV (reference sequence). This CDR3 reads CASSPRLAGGNTGELFF. The DNA for the CDR3 is TGTGCCAGCAGTCCCCGACTAGCGGGGGGGAACACCGGGGAGCTGTTTTTT.

The chain has TRBV19 and TRBJ1-2, with D perhaps TRBD1 (6 bases). V was clipped by 7 bases and J by 4 bases, with 13 bases between them. CDR1 is LNHDA and CDR2 is SQIVND in the germline V gene (reference sequence). This CDR3 contains 13 residues. CDR3 protein: CASTRGYVYGYTF. CDR3 sequence (DNA): TGTGCCAGTACCAGGGGCTACGTCTATGGCTACACCTTC.

This chain joins TRBV27 and TRBJ1-2, with D unclear. This CDR3 region has 16 residues. The V gene lost 6 bases and the J gene lost 1 base, with 18 bases spanning the gap. Germline loops: CDR1 MNHEY, CDR2 SMNVEV (reference sequence). CDR3: CASRPPPGSLNYGYTF. The DNA for the CDR3 is TGTGCCAGCAGACCGCCCCCCGGGAGCCTTAACTATGGCTACACCTTC.

The chain combines TRBV19 with TRBJ1-3; D not resolved. V lost 1 base and J lost 2, with 9 bases in between. The CDR3 extends over 15 amino acids. Germline CDR1 is LNHDA and CDR2 is SQIVND (reference sequence). The CDR3 region has the DNA TGTGCCAGTAGTATAGTAGAGGATGCTGGAAACACCATATATTTT. Amino acids: CASSIVEDAGNTIYF.

The chain combines TRBV18 with TRBJ1-1; D is perhaps TRBD1 (5 bases). The CDR3 runs 14 residues. Per germline, CDR1 KGHSH and CDR2 LQKENI. V lost 1 base to trimming and J lost 5 bases, with 11 bases between them. The CDR3 protein is CASSPRGGETEAFF. The CDR3 DNA sequence: TGTGCCAGCTCACCACGGGGGGGTGAGACTGAAGCTTTCTTT.

The rearrangement uses TRBV20-1 and TRBJ1-5; 9 nucleotides align to TRBD1. Germline CDR1 is DFQATT and CDR2 is SNEGSKA (reference sequence). After removal of 3 bases from V and 4 bases from J, the junction contained 7 bases not matched to a gene. The CDR3 extends over 15 amino acids. The CDR3 bases are TGCAGTGCTAGTACCGGGACAGGGTTTAATCAGCCCCAGCATTTT. This codes for CSASTGTGFNQPQHF.

CDR3 residues: CASSSDGGSSYEQYF. For the CDR3, the DNA is TGCGCCAGCAGCTCGGACGGGGGAAGCTCCTACGAGCAGTACTTC. V and J are TRBV5-1 and TRBJ2-7, with TRBD2 as a possible D gene (6 bases). Germline CDR1 SGHRS, CDR2 YFSETQ. This CDR3 has 15 amino acids. V was clipped by 3 bases and J by 0 bases, with 13 bases between them.

The chain employs TRBV29-1 and TRBJ1-2; D unresolved. The CDR3 extends over 12 amino acids. Germline V lookup: CDR1 SQVTM, CDR2 ANQGSEA. The V end lost 5 bases, the J end lost 2 bases, and 9 bases lay between the germline ends. The CDR3 protein is CSVLKLNYGYTF. DNA for the CDR3: TGCAGCGTTTTGAAGCTAAACTATGGCTACACCTTC.

The V and J genes are TRBV6-6 and TRBJ1-2; 8 bases fit TRBD1. The CDR3 is made up of 16 amino acids. V was pared by 2 bases and J by 8 bases, with 13 bases of the junction left unmatched. Germline V gene data show CDR1 as MNHNY and CDR2 as SVGAGI (reference sequence). As DNA, the CDR3 is TGTGCCAGCAGTTACGCGACATCAACCGGGACAGGAGGCTACACCTTC. It translates to CASSYATSTGTGGYTF.